The 8 T cell receptor beta chains in this list originate from one sample, sequenced in a study of T-cell reconstitution after alpha-beta-depleted transplantation in children. Unique molecular identifiers were used to barcode this TCRbeta library. TCRdb fed the PCR reads into MiXCR, producing one record per CDR3 protein. The table lists about 400,000 distinct CDR3 sequences, just over 20% of them singletons. Material: PBMCs from the stem cell graft donor, obtained from the stem cell graft. The receptors stem from a human donor who donated a stem cell graft to a child with acute myeloid leukemia.

The V call is TRBV28, the J call TRBJ1-2; D gene ambiguous. V gave up 2 bases and J gave up 8 bases, with 12 bases separating them. Germline lookup yields CDR1 MDHEN and CDR2 SYDVKM. The CDR3 totals 13 residues. This CDR3 is CASSLPSNSGYTF. The CDR3 bases are TGTGCCAGCAGTTTACCCTCGAACAGCGGCTACACCTTC.

This clonotype has only a few counts. This sequence joins TRBV20-1 and TRBJ2-3; 8 bases are a match to TRBD2. Germline loops: CDR1 DFQATT, CDR2 SNEGSKA (reference sequence). The junction had 6 bases not matched to a gene; V was cut back by 4 bases and J by 0 bases. The CDR3 is 15 residues long. The CDR3 bases are TGCAGTGCTATCCCCCGGGGGGGGAGCACAGATACGCAGTATTTT. It specifies CSAIPRGGSTDTQYF.

There are many counts of this clonotype. The chain joins TRBV4-1 to TRBJ2-7, with TRBD1 matching over 11 bases. The J segment lost 4 bases and the V segment lost 0 bases, leaving 5 bases of the junction unmatched. This CDR3 spans 16 amino acids. Germline assignment: CDR1 MGHRA and CDR2 YSYEKL. CDR3 sequence reads: CASSQDAGTGGYEQYF. The DNA of the CDR3 is TGCGCCAGCAGCCAAGACGCCGGGACAGGGGGATACGAGCAGTACTTC.

V gene TRBV6-5 combines with J gene TRBJ2-5; TRBD2 agrees at 8 bases. J gave up 3 bases and V 3 bases, and 3 bases lay outside the gene matches. There are 14 residues in the CDR3. The germline CDR1 and CDR2 sequences are MNHEY and SVGAGI. The CDR3 sequence is CASSYSGLEETQYF. The CDR3 DNA is TGTGCCAGCAGTTATTCGGGACTAGAAGAGACCCAGTACTTC.

The V gene is TRBV7-8, the J gene TRBJ2-7; D is unresolved. Trimming removed 3 bases from V and 9 bases from J, with 9 bases in between. The CDR3 loop spans 11 amino acids. Per germline, CDR1 SGHVS and CDR2 FQNEAQ. The CDR3 sequence is CASSLGMGQYF. The CDR3, as DNA: TGTGCCAGCAGCTTGGGCATGGGGCAGTACTTC.

This clonotype occurred a few times. The chain recombines TRBV20-1 with TRBJ2-7; tentatively, D is TRBD2 (7 bases). Germline assignment: CDR1 DFQATT and CDR2 SNEGSKA (reference sequence). V was trimmed by 3 bases and J by 6 bases, leaving 18 bases between them. The CDR3 is 14 amino acids. DNA for the CDR3: TGCAGTGCTAGGGGGGGGCTGGGACATTCCGAGCAGTACTTC. This gives the protein CSARGGLGHSEQYF.

Here the CDR3 reads CSATAGVSLDTQYF. The CDR3 DNA reads as TGCAGTGCTACGGCCGGGGTTAGTTTGGATACGCAGTATTTT. The chain carries TRBV20-1 and TRBJ2-3; a possible D gene is TRBD2 (5 bases). V was pared by 4 bases and J by 6 bases, with 17 bases between. The CDR3 is made up of 14 amino acids. CDR1 and CDR2 from the germline V gene are DFQATT and SNEGSKA (reference sequence).

A few counts support this clonotype. V gene TRBV12-3 or TRBV12-4 combines with J gene TRBJ2-1; 7 bases fit TRBD2. The CDR3 is 15 residues long. J lost 2 bases, V lost 7 bases, and 8 bases had no gene match. The CDR3 is CASNLIAGPYNEQFF. CDR3 DNA sequence: TGTGCCAGCAACCTTATAGCGGGTCCCTACAATGAGCAGTTCTTC.